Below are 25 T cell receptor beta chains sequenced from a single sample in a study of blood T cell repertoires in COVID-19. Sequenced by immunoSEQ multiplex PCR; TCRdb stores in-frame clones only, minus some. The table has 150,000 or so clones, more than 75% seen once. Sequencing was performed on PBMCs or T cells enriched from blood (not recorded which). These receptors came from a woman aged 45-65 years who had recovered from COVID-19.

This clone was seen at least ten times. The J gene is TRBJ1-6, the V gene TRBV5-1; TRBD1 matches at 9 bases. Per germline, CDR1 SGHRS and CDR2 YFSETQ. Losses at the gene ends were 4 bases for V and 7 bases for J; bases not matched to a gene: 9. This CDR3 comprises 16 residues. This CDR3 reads CASSTETGQGNSPLHF. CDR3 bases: TGCGCCAGCAGCACAGAGACTGGACAGGGGAATTCACCCCTCCACTTT.

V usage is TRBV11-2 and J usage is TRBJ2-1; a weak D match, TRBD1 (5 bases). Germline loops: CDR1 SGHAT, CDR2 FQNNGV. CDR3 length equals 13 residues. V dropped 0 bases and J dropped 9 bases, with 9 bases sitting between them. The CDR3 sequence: CASSLDPGSEQFF. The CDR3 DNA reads TGTGCCAGCAGCTTAGACCCAGGGTCTGAGCAGTTCTTC.

The DNA for the CDR3 is TGTGCCAGCAGCTTGGGGGGGGTTGATCAGCCCCAGCATTTT. This sequence encodes CASSLGGVDQPQHF. V is TRBV5-4 and J is TRBJ1-5, with D possibly TRBD1 on 5 matching bases. The CDR3 has 14 amino acids. CDR1 SGHNT and CDR2 YYREEE come from the germline V gene (reference sequence). Trimming stripped 0 bases from V and 5 bases from J, with 9 bases between.

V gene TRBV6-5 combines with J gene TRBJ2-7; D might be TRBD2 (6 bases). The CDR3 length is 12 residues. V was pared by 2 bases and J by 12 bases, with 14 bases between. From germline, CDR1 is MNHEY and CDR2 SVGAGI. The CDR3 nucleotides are TGTGCCAGCAGTTACGAGGAGGGCCAAGGGTACTTC. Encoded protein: CASSYEEGQGYF.

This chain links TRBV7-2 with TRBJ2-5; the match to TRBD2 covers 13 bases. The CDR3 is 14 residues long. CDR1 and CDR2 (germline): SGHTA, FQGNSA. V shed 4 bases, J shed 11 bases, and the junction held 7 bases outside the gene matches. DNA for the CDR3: TGTGCCAGCAGCTGGATGACTAGCGGGGGGAAACAGTACTTC. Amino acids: CASSWMTSGGKQYF.

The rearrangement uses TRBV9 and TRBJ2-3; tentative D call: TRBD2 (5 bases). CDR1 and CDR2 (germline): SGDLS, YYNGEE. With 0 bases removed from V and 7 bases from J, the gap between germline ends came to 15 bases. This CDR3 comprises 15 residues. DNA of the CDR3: TGTGCCAGCAGCGTAGGAGAATCGACTACCTATACGCAGTATTTT. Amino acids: CASSVGESTTYTQYF. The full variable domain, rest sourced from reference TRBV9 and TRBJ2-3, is DSGVTQTPKHLITATGQRVTLRCSPRSGDLSVYWYQQSLDQGLQFLIQYYNGEERAKGNILERFSAQQFPDLHSELNLSSLELGDSALYFCASSVGESTTYTQYFGPGTRLTVL.

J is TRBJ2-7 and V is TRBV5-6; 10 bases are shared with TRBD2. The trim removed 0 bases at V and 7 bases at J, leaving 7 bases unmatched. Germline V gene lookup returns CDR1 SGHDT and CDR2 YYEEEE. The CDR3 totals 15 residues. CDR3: CASSLVGLAGAEQYF. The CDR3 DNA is TGTGCCAGCAGCTTGGTAGGTCTAGCGGGGGCAGAGCAGTACTTC.

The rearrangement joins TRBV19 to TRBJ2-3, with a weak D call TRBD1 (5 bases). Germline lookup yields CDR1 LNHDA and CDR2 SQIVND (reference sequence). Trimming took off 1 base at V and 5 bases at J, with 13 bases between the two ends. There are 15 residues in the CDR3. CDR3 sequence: CASSIGGRARDTQYF. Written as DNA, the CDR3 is TGTGCCAGTAGTATAGGAGGCAGGGCGAGAGATACGCAGTATTTT. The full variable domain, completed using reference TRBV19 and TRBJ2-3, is DGGITQSPKYLFRKEGQNVTLSCEQNLNHDAMYWYRQDPGQGLRLIYYSQIVNDFQKGDIAEGYSVSREKKESFPLTVTSAQKNPTAFYLCASSIGGRARDTQYFGPGTRLTVL.

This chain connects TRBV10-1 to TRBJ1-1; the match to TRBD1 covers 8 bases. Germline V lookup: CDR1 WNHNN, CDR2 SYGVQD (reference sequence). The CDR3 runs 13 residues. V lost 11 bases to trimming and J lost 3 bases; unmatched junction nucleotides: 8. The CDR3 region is CARADRADTEAFF. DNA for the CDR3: TGCGCCCGGGCGGACAGGGCCGACACTGAAGCTTTCTTT.

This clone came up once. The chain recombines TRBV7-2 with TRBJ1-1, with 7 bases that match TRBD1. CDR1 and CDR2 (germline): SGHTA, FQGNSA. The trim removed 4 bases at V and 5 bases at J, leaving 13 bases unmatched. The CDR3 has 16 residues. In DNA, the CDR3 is TGTGCCAGCAGCTCACAGAGGGGGCTGGCAGGGACTGAAGCTTTCTTT. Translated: CASSSQRGLAGTEAFF.

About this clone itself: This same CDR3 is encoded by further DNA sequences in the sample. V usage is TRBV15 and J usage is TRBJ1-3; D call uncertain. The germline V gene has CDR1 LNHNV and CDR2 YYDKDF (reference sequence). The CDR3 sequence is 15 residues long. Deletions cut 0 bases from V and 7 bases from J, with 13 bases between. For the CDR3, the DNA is TGTGCCACCAGCAGAGATCGGGGTTCCGGGAACACCATATATTTT. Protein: CATSRDRGSGNTIYF. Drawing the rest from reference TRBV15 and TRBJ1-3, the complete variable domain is DAMVIQNPRYQVTQFGKPVTLSCSQTLNHNVMYWYQQKSSQAPKLLFHYYDKDFNNEADTPDNFQSRRPNTSFCFLDIRSPGLGDTAMYLCATSRDRGSGNTIYFGEGSWLTVV.

The CDR3 is CASSTTENTEAFF. Written as DNA, the CDR3 is TGTGCCAGCAGTACGACAGAGAACACTGAAGCTTTCTTT. This rearrangement joins TRBV6-2 or TRBV6-3 to TRBJ1-1, with a tentative D call TRBD1 (5 bases). CDR1 and CDR2 (germline): MNHEY, SVGEGT. V was pared by 5 bases and J by 1 base, with 8 bases between. This CDR3 comprises 13 residues.

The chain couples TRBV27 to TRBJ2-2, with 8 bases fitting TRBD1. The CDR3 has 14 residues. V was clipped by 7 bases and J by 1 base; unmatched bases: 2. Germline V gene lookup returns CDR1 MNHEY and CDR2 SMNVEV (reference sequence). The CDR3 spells CASIGQGNTGELFF. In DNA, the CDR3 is TGTGCCAGCATAGGACAGGGGAACACCGGGGAGCTGTTTTTT.

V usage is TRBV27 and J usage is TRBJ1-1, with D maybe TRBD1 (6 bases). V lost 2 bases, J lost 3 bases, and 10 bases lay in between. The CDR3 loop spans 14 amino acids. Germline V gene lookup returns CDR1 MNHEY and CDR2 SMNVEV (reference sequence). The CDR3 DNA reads TGTGCCAGCAGTTTAGTAAGGGGGTACACTGAAGCTTTCTTT. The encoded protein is CASSLVRGYTEAFF.

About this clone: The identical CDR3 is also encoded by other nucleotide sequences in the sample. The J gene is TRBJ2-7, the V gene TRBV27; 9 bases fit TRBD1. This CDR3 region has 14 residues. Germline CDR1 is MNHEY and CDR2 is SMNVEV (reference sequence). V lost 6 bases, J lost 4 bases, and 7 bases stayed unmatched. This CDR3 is CASSTGTGRYEQYF. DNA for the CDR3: TGTGCCAGCAGCACCGGGACAGGGAGGTACGAGCAGTACTTC.

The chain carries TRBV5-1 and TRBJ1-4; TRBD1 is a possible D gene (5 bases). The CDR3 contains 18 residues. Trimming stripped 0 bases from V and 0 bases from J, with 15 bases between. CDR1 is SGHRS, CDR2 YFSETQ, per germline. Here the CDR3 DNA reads TGCGCCAGCAGCTTGGGTATAGGGGAACCCGCAACTAATGAAAAACTGTTTTTT. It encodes CASSLGIGEPATNEKLFF.

The DNA for the CDR3 is TGCAGCGTTGAAGGGCAACTAGCGGGGAACCAAGAGACCCAGTACTTC. As protein: CSVEGQLAGNQETQYF. J is TRBJ2-5 and V is TRBV29-1, with 10 bases identical to TRBD2. The junction had 5 bases not matched to a gene; V was cut back by 1 base and J by 0 bases. The CDR3 has 16 residues. Germline loops: CDR1 SQVTM, CDR2 ANQGSEA.

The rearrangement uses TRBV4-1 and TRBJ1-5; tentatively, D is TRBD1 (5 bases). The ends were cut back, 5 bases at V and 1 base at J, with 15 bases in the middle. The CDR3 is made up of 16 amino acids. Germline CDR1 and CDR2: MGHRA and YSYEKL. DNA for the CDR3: TGCGCCAGCAGCGGGCACGACGGGGGAAGCAATCAGCCCCAGCATTTT. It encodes CASSGHDGGSNQPQHF.

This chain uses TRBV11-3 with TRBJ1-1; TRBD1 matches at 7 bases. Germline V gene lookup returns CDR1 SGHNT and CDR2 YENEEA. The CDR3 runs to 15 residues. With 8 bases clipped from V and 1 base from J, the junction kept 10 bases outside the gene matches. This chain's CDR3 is CASAQRDSRNTEAFF. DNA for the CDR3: TGTGCCAGCGCCCAAAGGGACAGTAGGAACACTGAAGCTTTCTTT.

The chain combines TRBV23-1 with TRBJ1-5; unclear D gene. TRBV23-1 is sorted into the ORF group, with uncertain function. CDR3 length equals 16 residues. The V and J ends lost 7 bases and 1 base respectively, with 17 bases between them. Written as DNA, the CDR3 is TGCGCCAGCACCCATGGAGGGAGAGGAAGCAATCAGCCCCAGCATTTT. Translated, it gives CASTHGGRGSNQPQHF.

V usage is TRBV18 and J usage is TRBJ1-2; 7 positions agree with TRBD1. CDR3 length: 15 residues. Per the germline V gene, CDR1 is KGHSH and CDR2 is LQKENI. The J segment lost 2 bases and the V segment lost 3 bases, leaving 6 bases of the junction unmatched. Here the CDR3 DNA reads TGTGCCAGCTCACCGCCTGAGGGGGCCAACTATGGCTACACCTTC. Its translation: CASSPPEGANYGYTF.

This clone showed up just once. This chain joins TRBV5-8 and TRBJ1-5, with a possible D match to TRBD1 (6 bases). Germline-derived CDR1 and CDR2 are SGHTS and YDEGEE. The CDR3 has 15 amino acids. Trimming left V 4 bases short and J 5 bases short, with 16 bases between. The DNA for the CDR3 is TGTGCCAGCAGCCTCGGGAGGCCAGGGGATCAGCCCCAGCATTTT. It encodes CASSLGRPGDQPQHF.

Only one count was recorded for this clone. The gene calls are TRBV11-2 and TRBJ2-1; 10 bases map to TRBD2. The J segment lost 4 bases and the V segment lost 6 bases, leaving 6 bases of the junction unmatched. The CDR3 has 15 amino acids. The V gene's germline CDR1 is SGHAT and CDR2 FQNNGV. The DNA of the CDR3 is TGTGCCAGCAGTTCTCTAGCGGGGGAATACAATGAGCAGTTCTTC. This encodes CASSSLAGEYNEQFF.

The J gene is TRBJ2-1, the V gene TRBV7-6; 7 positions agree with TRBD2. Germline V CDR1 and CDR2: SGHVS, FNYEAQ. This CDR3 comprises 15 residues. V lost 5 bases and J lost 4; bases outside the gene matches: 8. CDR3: CASSPSGAAYNEQFF. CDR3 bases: TGTGCCAGCAGCCCAAGCGGGGCGGCGTACAATGAGCAGTTCTTC.

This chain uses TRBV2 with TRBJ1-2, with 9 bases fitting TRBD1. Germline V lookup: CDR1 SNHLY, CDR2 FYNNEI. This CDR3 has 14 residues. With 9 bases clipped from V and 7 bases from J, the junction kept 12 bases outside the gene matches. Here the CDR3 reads CASKPGQGFSGYTF. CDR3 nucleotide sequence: TGTGCCAGTAAGCCGGGACAGGGTTTTAGTGGCTACACCTTC.